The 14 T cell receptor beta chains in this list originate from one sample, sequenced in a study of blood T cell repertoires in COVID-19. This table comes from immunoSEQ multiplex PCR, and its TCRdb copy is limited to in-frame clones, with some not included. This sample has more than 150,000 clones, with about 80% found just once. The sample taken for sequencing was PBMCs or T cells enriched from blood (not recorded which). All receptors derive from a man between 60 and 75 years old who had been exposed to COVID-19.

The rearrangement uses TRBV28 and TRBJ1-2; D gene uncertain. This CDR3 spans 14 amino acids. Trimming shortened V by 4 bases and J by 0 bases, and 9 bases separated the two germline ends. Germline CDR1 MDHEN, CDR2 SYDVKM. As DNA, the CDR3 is TGTGCCAGCAGTTCTGGCGGGACTAACTATGGCTACACCTTC. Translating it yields CASSSGGTNYGYTF.

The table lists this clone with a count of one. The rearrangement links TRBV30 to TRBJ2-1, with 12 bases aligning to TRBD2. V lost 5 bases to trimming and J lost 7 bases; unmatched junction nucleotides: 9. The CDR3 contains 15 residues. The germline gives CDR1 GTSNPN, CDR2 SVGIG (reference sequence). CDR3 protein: CAWDPSGRAGNEQFF. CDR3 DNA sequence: TGTGCCTGGGACCCTAGCGGGAGGGCCGGGAATGAGCAGTTCTTC.

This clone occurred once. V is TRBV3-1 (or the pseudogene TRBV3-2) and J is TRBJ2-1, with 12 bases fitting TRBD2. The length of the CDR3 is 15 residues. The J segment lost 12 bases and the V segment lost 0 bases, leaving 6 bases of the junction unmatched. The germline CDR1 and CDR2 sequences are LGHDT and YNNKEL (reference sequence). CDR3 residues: CASSQDGLLAGGQFF. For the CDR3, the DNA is TGTGCCAGCAGCCAAGACGGTCTACTAGCGGGAGGGCAGTTCTTC.

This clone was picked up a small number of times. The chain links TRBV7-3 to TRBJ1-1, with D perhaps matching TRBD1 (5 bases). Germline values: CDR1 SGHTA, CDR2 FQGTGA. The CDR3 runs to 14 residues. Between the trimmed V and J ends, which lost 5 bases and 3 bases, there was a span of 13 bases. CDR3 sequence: CASSAHRSDTEAFF. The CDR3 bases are TGTGCCAGCAGCGCCCACAGGTCTGACACTGAAGCTTTCTTT.

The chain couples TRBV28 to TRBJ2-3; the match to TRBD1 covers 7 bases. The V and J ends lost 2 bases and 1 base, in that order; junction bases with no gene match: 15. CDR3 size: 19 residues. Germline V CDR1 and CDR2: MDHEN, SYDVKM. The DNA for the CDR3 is TGTGCCAGCAGTTTAGGTCCGGGACAGCTTACCTTGGGCACAGATACGCAGTATTTT. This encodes CASSLGPGQLTLGTDTQYF.

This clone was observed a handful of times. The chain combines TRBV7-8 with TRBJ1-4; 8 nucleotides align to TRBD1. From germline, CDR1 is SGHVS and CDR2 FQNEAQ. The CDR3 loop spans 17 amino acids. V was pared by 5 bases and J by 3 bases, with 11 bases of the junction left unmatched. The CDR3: CASSRAGTGVSNEKLFF. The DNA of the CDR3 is TGTGCCAGCAGCCGAGCCGGGACAGGTGTTTCTAATGAAAAACTGTTTTTT.

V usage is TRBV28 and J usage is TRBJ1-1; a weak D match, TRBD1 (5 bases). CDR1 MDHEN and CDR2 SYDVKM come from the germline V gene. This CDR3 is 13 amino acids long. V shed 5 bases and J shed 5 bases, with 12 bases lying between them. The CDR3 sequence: CASSAPGRTEAFF. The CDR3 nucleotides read TGTGCCAGCAGTGCCCCAGGGCGAACTGAAGCTTTCTTT.

CDR3 residues: CASSVDPSGMVDTQYF. Written as DNA, the CDR3 is TGTGCCAGCAGCGTAGACCCTAGCGGGATGGTCGATACGCAGTATTTT. The rearrangement joins TRBV9 to TRBJ2-3; 9 bases map to TRBD2. The CDR3 is made up of 16 amino acids. V gave up 0 bases and J gave up 6 bases; unmatched junction bases: 8. CDR1 SGDLS and CDR2 YYNGEE come from the germline V gene.

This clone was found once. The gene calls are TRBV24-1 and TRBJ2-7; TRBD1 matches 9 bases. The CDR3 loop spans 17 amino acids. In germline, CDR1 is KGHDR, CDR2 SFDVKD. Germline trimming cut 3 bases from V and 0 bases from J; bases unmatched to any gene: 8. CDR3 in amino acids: CATSDKSTGGISYEQYF. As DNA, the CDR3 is TGTGCCACCAGTGATAAGTCGACAGGGGGGATCTCCTACGAGCAGTACTTC.

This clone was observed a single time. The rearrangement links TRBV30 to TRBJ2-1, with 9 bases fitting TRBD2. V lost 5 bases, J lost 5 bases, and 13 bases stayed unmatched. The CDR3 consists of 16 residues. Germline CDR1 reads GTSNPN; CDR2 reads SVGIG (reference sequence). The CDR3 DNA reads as TGTGCCTGGGAGGGCCCCTCCAAGCGGGGGGACAATGAGCAGTTCTTC. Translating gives CAWEGPSKRGDNEQFF.

In DNA form, the CDR3 reads TGTGCCACCAGCCAGGGGGTCGAGAACACTGAAGCTTTCTTT. Translation gives CATSQGVENTEAFF. This chain joins TRBV24-1 and TRBJ1-1; TRBD1 aligns across 7 bases. Looked up from germline, CDR1 is KGHDR and CDR2 is SFDVKD. V lost 7 bases to trimming and J lost 1 base; unmatched junction nucleotides: 5. CDR3 length: 14 residues.

The CDR3 region has the DNA TGTGCCAGCAGTTCCGGCCAGGGGTCGAGGACAGATACGCAGTATTTT. Protein sequence: CASSSGQGSRTDTQYF. The V and J genes are TRBV27 and TRBJ2-3, with D maybe TRBD1 (6 bases). The CDR3 extends over 16 amino acids. The V and J ends lost 4 bases and 3 bases respectively, with 17 bases between them. Germline CDR1 reads MNHEY; CDR2 reads SMNVEV (reference sequence).

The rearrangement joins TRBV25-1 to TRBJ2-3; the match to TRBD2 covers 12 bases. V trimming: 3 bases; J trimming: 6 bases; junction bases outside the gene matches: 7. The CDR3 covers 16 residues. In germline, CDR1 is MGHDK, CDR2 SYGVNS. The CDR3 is CASSDPTSGRSDTQYF. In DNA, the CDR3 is TGTGCCAGCAGTGACCCCACTAGCGGGAGGAGCGATACGCAGTATTTT.

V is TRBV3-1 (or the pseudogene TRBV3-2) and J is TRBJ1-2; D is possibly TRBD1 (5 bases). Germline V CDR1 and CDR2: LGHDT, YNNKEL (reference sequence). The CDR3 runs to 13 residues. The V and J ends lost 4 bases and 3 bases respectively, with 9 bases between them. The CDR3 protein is CASSPDRDYGYTF. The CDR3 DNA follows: TGTGCCAGCAGCCCCGACAGAGACTATGGCTACACCTTC.